The 24 T cell receptor beta chains reported below all come from one sample, sequenced in a study of molecular identifiers for immune sequencing clone quantification. Each CDR3 protein gets one entry after TCRdb re-called the PCR reads with MiXCR. The table has 400,000 to 600,000 distinct CDR3 sequences, around a fifth seen once. Material for sequencing was naive CD8+ T cells from blood, with Jurkat cell RNA spiked in. Indicated subset: FACS-sorted CD8+CD4-CCR7+CD45RA+ naive T cells. The receptor set was obtained from a human donor in good health. Some libraries in this study had Jurkat cell RNA spiked in.

In this sample, this clonotype turned up many times. The V call is TRBV7-2, the J call TRBJ2-3; D is undetermined. V lost 5 bases to trimming and J lost 1 base, with 19 bases between them. CDR3 size: 17 residues. Germline CDR1 and CDR2: SGHTA and FQGNSA. The CDR3 nucleotides read TGTGCCAGCAGCCAGGCGGTGGTTGGGTTGGGCACAGATACGCAGTATTTT. Protein product: CASSQAVVGLGTDTQYF.

This clonotype has more than one count but fewer than ten. V is TRBV5-1 and J is TRBJ2-7; TRBD2 matches 9 bases. The V and J ends lost 2 bases and 2 bases, in that order; junction bases with no gene match: 11. The CDR3 extends over 17 amino acids. Germline CDR1 is SGHRS and CDR2 is YFSETQ. This CDR3 is CASSFTSTSGITYEQYF. CDR3 DNA: TGCGCCAGCAGCTTTACATCGACTAGCGGTATAACCTACGAGCAGTACTTC.

This clonotype has a handful of counts. The chain couples TRBV28 to TRBJ1-5; 8 bases align to TRBD1. CDR1 and CDR2 (germline): MDHEN, SYDVKM. This CDR3 is built from 18 residues. Unmatched junction bases numbered 13, after V lost 6 bases and J lost 0 bases. CDR3 sequence: CASSSAISGTGSNQPQHF. CDR3 coding DNA: TGTGCCAGCAGCTCAGCCATCTCCGGGACAGGTAGCAATCAGCCCCAGCATTTT. The entire variable domain, with the rest obtained from reference TRBV28 and TRBJ1-5, is as follows: DVKVTQSSRYLVKRTGEKVFLECVQDMDHENMFWYRQDPGLGLRLIYFSYDVKMKEKGDIPEGYSVSREKKERFSLILESASTNQTSMYLCASSSAISGTGSNQPQHFGDGTRLSIL.

At least ten counts were recorded for this clonotype. The gene calls are TRBV25-1 and TRBJ2-7; D not resolved. V lost 10 bases and J 4 bases, leaving 11 bases between the germline ends. The CDR3 covers 11 residues. Germline V gene data show CDR1 as MGHDK and CDR2 as SYGVNS. The CDR3 loop reads CATTGTYEQYF. CDR3 nucleotide sequence: TGTGCCACCACCGGTACTTACGAGCAGTACTTC.

This chain joins TRBV27 and TRBJ2-1, with TRBD2 matching over 11 bases. Trimming took 2 bases from V and 12 from J; bases not matched to a gene: 9. Per the germline V gene, CDR1 is MNHEY and CDR2 is SMNVEV (reference sequence). This CDR3 region has 15 residues. CDR3 in amino acids: CASSLSLAGGHGQFF. CDR3 bases: TGTGCCAGCAGTTTAAGCCTAGCGGGAGGCCATGGGCAGTTCTTC.

The chain joins TRBV12-3 or TRBV12-4 to TRBJ2-6, with D possibly matching TRBD2 (6 bases). This CDR3 has 17 amino acids. Between the trimmed V and J ends, which lost 4 bases and 4 bases, there was a span of 17 bases. DNA of the CDR3: TGTGCCAGCAGTTCCACGGAGGTGGCGGGAGGGGCCAACGTCCTGACTTTC. The encoded protein is CASSSTEVAGGANVLTF.

Note on this clonotype: Possible read error: a much larger clone is one base away. The chain recombines TRBV19 with TRBJ2-3, with D possibly TRBD2 on 5 matching bases. Germline lookup yields CDR1 LNHDA and CDR2 SQIVND (reference sequence). There are 16 residues in the CDR3. Trimming left V 2 bases short and J 5 bases short, with 17 bases between. CDR3 DNA sequence: TGTGCCAGTAGTATAATAAGGACTGGGGAAGGAGATACGCAGTATTTT. As protein: CASSIIRTGEGDTQYF.

This clonotype was seen repeatedly, ten times or more. This chain uses TRBV12-3 or TRBV12-4 with TRBJ2-5; D remains unclear. The CDR3 has 14 residues. Trimming took off 3 bases at V and 0 bases at J, with 8 bases between the two ends. The CDR3 nucleotides read TGTGCCAGCAGTTTCGTTGGCTACCAAGAGACCCAGTACTTC. Amino acids: CASSFVGYQETQYF.

The chain uses TRBV11-2 and TRBJ2-6, with TRBD1 as a possible D gene (6 bases). In germline, CDR1 is SGHAT, CDR2 FQNNGV. V lost 2 bases and J 0 bases, leaving 17 bases between the germline ends. This CDR3 spans 19 amino acids. The CDR3, as DNA: TGTGCCAGCAGCTTATCAAGCTACAGGGCCGACTCTGGGGCCAACGTCCTGACTTTC. It yields the protein CASSLSSYRADSGANVLTF.

J is TRBJ2-3 and V is TRBV9; D remains ambiguous. Per the germline V gene, CDR1 is SGDLS and CDR2 is YYNGEE. The CDR3 spans 18 residues. V was cut by 3 bases and J by 0 bases, with 20 bases left in between. CDR3 sequence: CASSDRVPGSPSTDTQYF. Here the CDR3 DNA reads TGTGCCAGCAGCGATCGAGTCCCGGGTTCACCTAGCACAGATACGCAGTATTTT.

This clonotype was found many times. V usage is TRBV11-2 and J usage is TRBJ2-7, with TRBD2 matching 8 bases. The ends lost 2 bases at V and 1 base at J; junction bases unmatched: 4. Germline V CDR1 and CDR2: SGHAT, FQNNGV. The CDR3 has 15 residues. CDR3 protein: CASSLRLALSYEQYF. The CDR3 coding sequence is TGTGCCAGCAGCTTAAGACTAGCGTTGTCCTACGAGCAGTACTTC.

This clonotype was recorded at least ten times. The chain recombines TRBV5-4 with TRBJ2-3; D is possibly TRBD2 (5 bases). CDR1 and CDR2 from the germline V gene are SGHNT and YYREEE (reference sequence). The CDR3 is 16 residues long. V was trimmed by 0 bases and J by 0 bases, leaving 11 bases between them. The CDR3: CASSLEGGYSTDTQYF. Here the CDR3 DNA reads TGTGCCAGCAGCTTGGAAGGCGGGTACAGCACAGATACGCAGTATTTT.

The chain recombines TRBV7-9 with TRBJ2-1, with D possibly TRBD1 on 5 matching bases. The CDR3 extends over 15 amino acids. Trimming left V 0 bases short and J 3 bases short, with 9 bases between. Germline values: CDR1 SEHNR, CDR2 FQNEAQ (reference sequence). The CDR3 loop reads CASSLAQGVYNEQFF. CDR3 bases: TGTGCCAGCAGCTTAGCGCAAGGGGTCTACAATGAGCAGTTCTTC. Based on the CDR3 plus reference TRBV7-9 and TRBJ2-1, the full variable domain is DTGVSQNPRHKITKRGQNVTFRCDPISEHNRLYWYRQTLGQGPEFLTYFQNEAQLEKSRLLSDRFSAERPKGSFSTLEIQRTEQGDSAMYLCASSLAQGVYNEQFFGPGTRLTVL.

This clonotype has a count of ten or more. This chain connects TRBV4-1 to TRBJ2-3, with 13 bases fitting TRBD2. J lost 4 bases, V lost 1 base, and 5 bases had no gene match. Germline values: CDR1 MGHRA, CDR2 YSYEKL. The CDR3 spans 17 residues. The CDR3 here is CASSQGLAGGGADTQYF. The CDR3 nucleotides are TGCGCCAGCAGCCAAGGACTAGCGGGGGGTGGCGCAGATACGCAGTATTTT.

The chain carries TRBV12-3 or TRBV12-4 and TRBJ2-5; 14 bases agree with TRBD2. J lost 4 bases, V lost 5 bases, and 6 bases had no gene match. CDR3 length: 16 amino acids. CDR3 amino acids: CASSTSGLAGVETQYF. As DNA, the CDR3 is TGTGCCAGCAGTACCTCGGGACTAGCGGGAGTAGAGACCCAGTACTTC.

This clonotype has at least ten counts. This sequence joins TRBV6-1 and TRBJ1-5; D gene uncertain. Trimming shortened V by 7 bases and J by 6 bases, and 19 bases separated the two germline ends. CDR3 length: 15 amino acids. Germline values: CDR1 MNHNS, CDR2 SASEGT. The DNA for the CDR3 is TGTGCCAGCACTGGCGTTGACGGATGGGGTCAGCCCCAGCATTTT. Translated: CASTGVDGWGQPQHF.

Comment on this clonotype: Since a much larger clone is just one base distant, this may be a read error. The V gene is TRBV4-3, the J gene TRBJ1-2; 7 bases match TRBD1. Germline V gene sequence: CDR1 LGHNA, CDR2 YSLEER. The CDR3 spans 15 residues. The ends lost 1 base at V and 3 bases at J; junction bases unmatched: 5. The CDR3 nucleotides are TGCGCCAGCAGCCAAGCTAACAGGGGAGACTATGGCTACACCTTC. As protein: CASSQANRGDYGYTF.

In this sample, this clonotype turned up a few times. The chain combines TRBV7-9 with TRBJ2-7; D is possibly TRBD1 (5 bases). V was cut by 0 bases and J by 6 bases, with 15 bases left in between. Germline assignment: CDR1 SEHNR and CDR2 FQNEAQ (reference sequence). The CDR3 totals 15 residues. DNA for the CDR3: TGTGCCAGCAGCTTAGCTCAGGGTTTGAGCCGCGAGCAGTACTTC. Protein product: CASSLAQGLSREQYF.

This clonotype was seen many times. The chain is built from TRBV20-1 and TRBJ2-7; TRBD1 aligns across 11 bases. The V segment lost 1 base and the J segment 4 bases; nucleotides outside the gene matches: 6. Germline loops: CDR1 DFQATT, CDR2 SNEGSKA (reference sequence). The CDR3 contains 15 residues. Here the CDR3 reads CSARGSGTGGYEQYF. Here the CDR3 DNA reads TGCAGTGCTAGAGGATCCGGGACAGGGGGTTACGAGCAGTACTTC.

Worth noting for this clonotype: A read error is possible here, since a much larger clone lies one base away. This chain links TRBV16 with TRBJ1-1; unclear D gene. Looked up from germline, CDR1 is KGHSY and CDR2 is FQNENV. Trimming left V 3 bases short and J 1 base short, with 6 bases between. This CDR3 spans 13 amino acids. The CDR3 coding sequence is TGTGCCAGCAGCCATGCCAAGAACACTGAAGCTTTCTTT. This translates into CASSHAKNTEAFF. The complete variable domain, with remaining parts taken from reference TRBV16 and TRBJ1-1, reads GEEVAQTPKHLVRGEGQKAKLYCAPIKGHSYVFWYQQVLKNEFKFLISFQNENVFDETGMPKERFSAKCLPNSPCSLEIQATKLEDSAVYFCASSHAKNTEAFFGQGTRLTVV.

This clonotype has just a few counts. V gene TRBV6-2 or TRBV6-3 combines with J gene TRBJ2-2, with a possible D match to TRBD2 (6 bases). The V gene's germline CDR1 is MNHEY and CDR2 SVGEGT. The CDR3 contains 14 residues. V lost 2 bases, J lost 5 bases, and 9 bases lay in between. The CDR3 nucleotides are TGTGCCAGCAGTTACCACCGGGGGACCGGGGAGCTGTTTTTT. Its translation: CASSYHRGTGELFF.

This clonotype showed up just a few times. This sequence joins TRBV11-2 and TRBJ2-7; D possibly matches TRBD1 or TRBD2 (6 bases each). Trimming took off 0 bases at V and 3 bases at J, with 18 bases between the two ends. Germline V gives CDR1 SGHAT, CDR2 FQNNGV. The CDR3 runs to 17 residues. The CDR3 DNA reads TGTGCCAGCAGCTTAGATCCCCCGGGGGCCCTTAACTACGAGCAGTACTTC. Residues: CASSLDPPGALNYEQYF. Full variable domain (rest looked up from reference TRBV11-2 and TRBJ2-7): EAGVAQSPRYKIIEKRQSVAFWCNPISGHATLYWYQQILGQGPKLLIQFQNNGVVDDSQLPKDRFSAERLKGVDSTLKIQPAKLEDSAVYLCASSLDPPGALNYEQYFGPGTRLTVT.

This clonotype has only a few counts. As DNA, the CDR3 is TGTGCCAGCAGTTCGGATAACTATGGCTACACCTTC. Amino acids: CASSSDNYGYTF. The chain carries TRBV27 and TRBJ1-2, with D unresolved. Germline V gives CDR1 MNHEY, CDR2 SMNVEV (reference sequence). V was clipped by 4 bases and J by 1 base, with 4 bases between them. The CDR3 spans 12 residues.

In its sample, this clonotype was seen a few times. V usage is TRBV13 and J usage is TRBJ1-1; unclear D gene. Trimming removed 8 bases from V and 4 bases from J, with 14 bases in between. The germline gives CDR1 PRHDT, CDR2 FYEKMQ (reference sequence). The CDR3 runs to 13 residues. Here the CDR3 reads CASGPVRGTEAFF. CDR3 in DNA: TGTGCCAGCGGTCCTGTCCGGGGCACTGAAGCTTTCTTT.